What follows are 13 T cell receptor beta chains derived from one specimen sequenced in a study of regulatory dendritic cells for organ transplantation. Sorted T cells were CFSE-labeled and cultured 4 to 5 days with allogeneic regulatory or mature dendritic cells at 1:10. Data came from immunoSEQ multiplex PCR; TCRdb stores just in-frame clones and leaves some out. The sample shows more than 10,000 clones, over 85% of them seen only once. Antigen specificity for these receptors is unknown. Sequenced: naive CD8+ T cells from blood cultured with regulatory dendritic cells. The sample's subset: CD45RA+ naive T cells. All receptors derive from a human donor in good health.

V gene TRBV7-9 combines with J gene TRBJ2-5; D gene uncertain. Between the trimmed V and J ends, which lost 2 bases and 5 bases, there was a span of 9 bases. The CDR3 covers 13 residues. Germline CDR1 reads SEHNR; CDR2 reads FQNEAQ (reference sequence). The CDR3: CASSLRLAETQYF. The CDR3 coding sequence is TGTGCCAGCAGCTTAAGGTTGGCGGAGACCCAGTACTTC.

The rearrangement joins TRBV6-5 to TRBJ2-7; a possible D gene is TRBD1 (5 bases). Germline V lookup: CDR1 MNHEY, CDR2 SVGAGI. The ends were cut back, 2 bases at V and 0 bases at J, with 11 bases in the middle. The CDR3 has 15 residues. The CDR3 sequence is CASSYGAASSYEQYF. CDR3 nucleotide sequence: TGTGCCAGCAGTTACGGGGCGGCAAGCTCCTACGAGCAGTACTTC.

V gene TRBV29-1 combines with J gene TRBJ2-5, with 7 bases matching TRBD2. This CDR3 has 12 amino acids. The germline V gene has CDR1 SQVTM and CDR2 ANQGSEA. Germline trimming cut 3 bases from V and 7 bases from J; bases unmatched to any gene: 5. As DNA, the CDR3 is TGCAGCGTTGAGAACGGGGGGTTGACCCAGTACTTC. It encodes CSVENGGLTQYF.

The chain is built from TRBV4-2 and TRBJ2-1, with a tentative D call TRBD2 (5 bases). Germline V lookup: CDR1 LGHNA, CDR2 YNFKEQ. The CDR3 is made up of 16 amino acids. The V end was cut by 0 bases, the J end by 6 bases, with 15 bases between. CDR3 amino acids: CASSQEAAVPSNEQFF. Here the CDR3 DNA reads TGTGCCAGCAGCCAAGAAGCGGCCGTTCCCTCCAATGAGCAGTTCTTC.

The chain has TRBV4-2 and TRBJ1-5, with D unresolved. Trimming cost V 4 bases and J 0 bases, with 31 bases left between them. The CDR3 consists of 22 residues. CDR1 LGHNA and CDR2 YNFKEQ come from the germline V gene. The CDR3 region has the DNA TGTGCCAGCAGCCCAGACGGTTGTTTTACCGACCAGAATGATTATAGCAATCAGCCCCAGCATTTT. It is translated as CASSPDGCFTDQNDYSNQPQHF.

The V call is TRBV29-1, the J call TRBJ1-2; D ambiguous. The CDR3 contains 19 residues. Trimming left V 5 bases short and J 2 bases short, with 30 bases between. CDR1 SQVTM and CDR2 ANQGSEA come from the germline V gene. CDR3 loop: CSVQRPPSVDGPINYGYTF. CDR3 bases: TGCAGCGTTCAACGCCCGCCTAGTGTTGACGGACCCATAAACTATGGCTACACCTTC.

The CDR3 sequence: CASSIQGGLISYEQYF. The CDR3 DNA sequence: TGTGCCAGTAGTATTCAGGGGGGGCTCATTTCCTACGAGCAGTACTTC. This sequence joins TRBV19 and TRBJ2-7, with D perhaps matching TRBD1 or TRBD2 (7 bases each). In germline, CDR1 is LNHDA, CDR2 SQIVND (reference sequence). With 3 bases removed from V and 1 base from J, the gap between germline ends came to 16 bases. The CDR3 covers 16 residues.

The J gene is TRBJ2-7, the V gene TRBV5-8, with no clear D. Germline V gene lookup returns CDR1 SGHTS and CDR2 YDEGEE. This CDR3 comprises 10 residues. Between the trimmed V and J ends, which lost 4 bases and 6 bases, there was a span of 5 bases. CDR3 residues: CASSGFEQYF. For the CDR3, the DNA is TGTGCCAGCAGCGGGTTCGAGCAGTACTTC.

The rearrangement joins TRBV9 to TRBJ2-3, with D possibly being TRBD1 or TRBD2 (5 bases each). The CDR3 totals 12 residues. CDR1 is SGDLS and CDR2 is YYNGEE in the germline V gene. V lost 3 bases to trimming and J lost 14 bases, with 16 bases between them. Here the CDR3 DNA reads TGTGCCAGCAGCGCCAGGGACCGAAGCTTGTATTTT. Its translation: CASSARDRSLYF.

This CDR3 is CASSLRAAARETQYF. CDR3 nucleotide sequence: TGTGCCAGCAGCTTACGTGCGGCAGCCCGAGAGACCCAGTACTTC. The chain joins TRBV7-8 to TRBJ2-5; D ambiguous. The germline V gene has CDR1 SGHVS and CDR2 FQNEAQ. V gave up 2 bases and J gave up 4 bases, with 14 bases separating them. The CDR3 runs 15 residues.

The J gene is TRBJ1-6, the V gene TRBV27; 7 bases are shared with TRBD1. With 5 bases clipped from V and 14 bases from J, the junction kept 12 bases outside the gene matches. This CDR3 has 14 amino acids. CDR1 is MNHEY and CDR2 is SMNVEV in the germline V gene (reference sequence). Here the CDR3 DNA reads TGTGCCAGCAGTCCCGGGACAGTGCCGAGGTCCCTCCACTTT. Residues: CASSPGTVPRSLHF.

As regards this clone: One end of the junction is discordant with germline, which a read error may explain. V and J are TRBV7-7 and TRBJ2-1; D unresolved. CDR1 and CDR2 (germline): SSHAT, FNYEAQ (reference sequence). The CDR3 sequence is 14 residues long. The CDR3 sequence: CASSPDLDYNEQFF. CDR3 sequence (DNA): TGTGCTAGCAGCCCAGACTTGGACTACAATGAGCAGTTCTTC.

This clone was seen a few times. J is TRBJ1-6 and V is TRBV4-3, with TRBD1 matching over 10 bases. The CDR3 is 15 amino acids. Looked up from germline, CDR1 is LGHNA and CDR2 is YSLEER. J gave up 9 bases and V 1 base, and 3 bases lay outside the gene matches. This CDR3 is CASSQVWDRGSPLHF. CDR3 nucleotides: TGCGCCAGCAGCCAAGTCTGGGACAGGGGTTCACCCCTCCACTTT.